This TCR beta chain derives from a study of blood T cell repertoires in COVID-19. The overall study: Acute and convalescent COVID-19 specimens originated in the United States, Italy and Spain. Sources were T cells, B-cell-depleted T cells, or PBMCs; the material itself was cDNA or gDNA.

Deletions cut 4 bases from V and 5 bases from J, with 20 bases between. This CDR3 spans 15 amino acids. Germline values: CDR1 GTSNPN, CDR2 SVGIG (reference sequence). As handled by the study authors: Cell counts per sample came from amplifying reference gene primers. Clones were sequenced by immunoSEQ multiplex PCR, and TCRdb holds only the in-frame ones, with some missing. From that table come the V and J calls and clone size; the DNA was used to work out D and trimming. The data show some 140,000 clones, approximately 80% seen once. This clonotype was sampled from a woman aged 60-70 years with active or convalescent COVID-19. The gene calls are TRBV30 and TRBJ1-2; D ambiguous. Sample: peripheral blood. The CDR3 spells CAWTLAEADLYGYTF. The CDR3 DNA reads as TGTGCCTGGACCCTTGCGGAGGCAGACCTATATGGCTACACCTTC.